This is a list of T cell receptor beta chains from one sample in a study of cytomegalovirus exposure and HLA in healthy donors. Produced via immunoSEQ multiplex PCR; TCRdb's table is partial and in-frame only. The top ten clones hold approximately 6.8% of a sample with about 60,000 clones, approximately 95% of them seen once. Sequencing was performed on PBMCs. These receptors were taken from a woman between 18 and 29 years old in good health and CMV-seropositive. CDR3s include the opening cysteine and the closing phenylalanine or tryptophan. D genes are given only for firm matches.

D gene: TRBD1
J gene: TRBJ2-1
V gene: TRBV5-1
CDR3 protein: CASMGTGFPEQFF
CDR3 DNA: TGCGCCAGCATGGGGACAGGCTTTCCTGAGCAGTTCTTC

D gene: TRBD1
J gene: TRBJ2-1
V gene: TRBV5-4
CDR3 protein: CASSTPRDRHYNEQFF
CDR3 DNA: TGTGCCAGCAGCACCCCGAGGGACAGACACTACAATGAGCAGTTCTTC

D gene: .
J gene: TRBJ1-5
V gene: TRBV30
CDR3 protein: CAWSEGHQPQHF
CDR3 DNA: TGTGCCTGGAGTGAGGGGCATCAGCCCCAGCATTTT

D gene: .
J gene: TRBJ1-1
V gene: TRBV5-6
CDR3 protein: CASSLAGGPRTEAFF
CDR3 DNA: TGTGCCAGCAGCTTGGCCGGGGGGCCACGAACTGAAGCTTTCTTT

D gene: .
J gene: TRBJ1-1
V gene: TRBV6-1
CDR3 protein: CASSPRSGLDTEAFF
CDR3 DNA: TGTGCCAGCAGTCCCCGCTCAGGACTTGACACTGAAGCTTTCTTT

D gene: .
J gene: TRBJ1-1
V gene: TRBV30
CDR3 protein: CAWNIRGGIGTEAFF
CDR3 DNA: TGTGCCTGGAATATAAGAGGGGGTATAGGAACTGAAGCTTTCTTT

D gene: .
J gene: TRBJ1-1
V gene: TRBV5-4
CDR3 protein: CASSFDGAATEAFF
CDR3 DNA: TGTGCCAGCAGCTTCGATGGGGCGGCCACTGAAGCTTTCTTT

D gene: TRBD1
J gene: TRBJ2-7
V gene: TRBV9
CDR3 protein: CASSVGRGGQGINEQYF
CDR3 DNA: TGTGCCAGCAGCGTAGGGAGGGGAGGACAGGGGATTAACGAGCAGTACTTC

D gene: TRBD1
J gene: TRBJ2-1
V gene: TRBV27
CDR3 protein: CASRTGDNEQFF
CDR3 DNA: TGTGCCAGCAGGACAGGGGACAATGAGCAGTTCTTC

D gene: TRBD2
J gene: TRBJ2-1
V gene: TRBV11-2
CDR3 protein: CASSLPGLAGRGEQFF
CDR3 DNA: TGTGCCAGCAGCCTCCCTGGGCTAGCGGGAAGGGGTGAGCAGTTCTTC

D gene: .
J gene: TRBJ1-4
V gene: TRBV7-8
CDR3 protein: CASSAVPTNEKLFF
CDR3 DNA: TGTGCCAGCAGCGCGGTCCCCACTAATGAAAAACTGTTTTTT